This T cell receptor beta chain was retrieved from a study of shared T cell receptors in the human thymus. Profiling relied on immunoSEQ multiplex PCR, and the TCRdb table lists in-frame clones only, not all of them. The repertoire holds roughly 710,000 clones, with approximately 85% as singletons. Separately, the same data were catalogued under a study of human thymus T cells. That source adds: Thymus tissue for the work was resected from patients undergoing corrective heart surgery. An apparent bias in V and J gene usage was seen in thymic and blood repertoires. Thymic repertoires from unrelated individuals overlapped highly, related research reported.

Input material: thymocytes. The clonotype comes from a girl under three years old with a congenital heart defect.

DNA for the CDR3: TGTGCTAGTGGTTTGGTCCAGGGGGTATTTGGCACAGATACGCAGTATTTT. This sequence encodes CASGLVQGVFGTDTQYF. This rearrangement joins TRBV12-5 to TRBJ2-3; TRBD1 aligns across 7 bases. V was clipped by 0 bases and J by 1 base; unmatched bases: 7. Germline V lookup: CDR1 LGHNT, CDR2 FRNRAP. The CDR3 is made up of 17 amino acids.